This entry is about one T cell receptor beta chain. These data are taken from a study of blood T cell repertoires in COVID-19. Looking at the study overall: Some COVID-19 samples were acute and others convalescent; all came from the United States, Italy and Spain.

CDR1 SGHRS and CDR2 YFSETQ come from the germline V gene. V lost 0 bases, J lost 10 bases, and 10 bases lay in between. The CDR3 length is 12 residues. Original analysis: Amplification from reference gene primers served as the basis for estimated nucleated cell counts. The method was immunoSEQ multiplex PCR; TCRdb's version includes in-frame clones alone and lacks a portion of them. V and J calls plus clone size are reproduced from that table; the DNA served to infer D and trimming. There are 200,000 to 300,000 clones in the sample; approximately 90% occur only once, and approximately 4.1% lies in the top ten.

This rearrangement joins TRBV5-1 to TRBJ1-2, with D perhaps TRBD1 (5 bases). The clonotype originates from a young woman who had recovered from COVID-19. The sequencing sample was made of PBMCs or T cells enriched from blood (not recorded which). The CDR3 nucleotides are TGCGCCAGCAGCTTGGAGTTAGGGGACTACACCTTC. Encoded protein: CASSLELGDYTF.